This T cell receptor beta chain was recorded in a study of T cell repertoires in cytomegalovirus infection. Looking at the study overall: Public TCR beta signatures provided an indication of both CMV infection and a matching HLA type.

Overall study results and limits: Clonotypes of TCR beta that were HLA-C-restricted and CMV-specific dominated the ex vivo response.

This CDR3 comprises 14 residues. Germline V CDR1 and CDR2: SGHTA, FQGNSA. Trimming shortened V by 7 bases and J by 7 bases, and 17 bases separated the two germline ends. Regarding this clonotype: Its specificity is unknown.

TCRdb itself ran the reads through MiXCR, one entry per CDR3 protein. The sample lists more than 350,000 distinct CDR3 sequences; 31% were seen once. The chain joins TRBV7-2 to TRBJ2-1; D gene unclear. The sample comprised PBMCs. This receptor was identified in a human donor in good health (CMV status not recorded). Some clones in this sample may be carry-over from other donors' samples. The CDR3 reads CASITGRLNNEQFF. The CDR3 DNA reads TGTGCCAGCATCACGGGTCGACTCAATAATGAGCAGTTCTTC.